This record covers a single TCR beta chain. Its antigen remains unidentified. Generated by immunoSEQ multiplex PCR, the TCRdb table keeps only in-frame clones and is missing some. The table records some 410,000 clones, roughly 90% of them present only once. Treatment of the sample: 15 to 20 received Ad26.COV2.S at low or high dose, single or two shots; 5 received placebo; per-sample allocation not given. Sample collection was performed on day 63 after the first vaccine or placebo injection. Donor was an adult aged 18-55 years in Boston. V was shortened by 1 base and J by 4 bases, with 8 bases between the two germline ends. The CDR3 contains 13 residues. Germline V CDR1 and CDR2: LNHDA, SQIVND (reference sequence). This record belongs to a study of Ad26.COV2.S vaccination and SARS-CoV-2 variants. Study-wide results and caveats: It was found that vaccine and placebo recipients had similar non-spike TCR breadth.

Source: peripheral blood, taken in a trial of Ad26.COV2.S vaccine versus placebo. The source of this sequence is a person between 18 and 60 years old who received the Ad26.COV2.S COVID-19 vaccine or a placebo. The V and J genes are TRBV19 and TRBJ2-7; D ambiguous. CDR3 bases: TGTGCCAGTAGTATAGGGCCGCATTACGAGCAGTACTTC. Protein product: CASSIGPHYEQYF.